The TCR beta chain under discussion was sequenced for a study of blood T cell repertoires in COVID-19 (dated by TCRdb to 2019 to 2021). Background for the entire study: Collaborator samples came from the United States, Italy and Spain and covered acute and convalescent phases of COVID-19. The repertoires were made available in a free public database intended to serve as a resource for research on the immune response to SARS-CoV-2. A de-identified subject ID, COVID-19 status, age in years and sex were almost always included in the sample metadata. The samples were drawn from the first 160 participants of the ongoing ImmuneRACE study and from 950 to 1,500 subjects provided by 6 global collaborators. Deeply sampled blood TCRbeta repertoires from subjects exposed to, actively infected with, or recovered from COVID-19 were included in the dataset. Where available, HLA class I and class II types were taken from metadata supplied by the sample provider and were not determined by assay-based typing. The material from the prospective study consisted of cDNA or gDNA derived from T cells, B-cell-depleted T cells, or PBMCs. The full study reports these points: How much clinical and demographic metadata was included differed by source and by participant, and the metadata was provided uncurated.

Regarding this clone: Its antigen remains undetermined. Within one base of it there is no much larger clone, and no base qualities were kept.

Each collaborating institution followed its own protocols to collect whole blood in K2EDTA tubes. For TCRbeta analysis, collaborator samples were shipped as frozen whole blood, as isolated PBMCs, or as DNA extracted from either sample type. The germline V gene (reference sequence) yields MNHNY for CDR1 and SVGAGI for CDR2. After removal of 6 bases from V and 1 base from J, the junction retains 9 bases not matched to a gene. Reading from cysteine to phenylalanine, the CDR3 counts 16 amino acids. Only the CDR3 part of the read is kept: 48 bases, read in frame from the first base. TCRbeta CDR3 regions were amplified from genomic DNA by means of the immunoSEQ Assay, a bias-controlled multiplex PCR. For the original study's pipeline: Nucleated cell counts per sample were estimated from amplification of reference gene primers within the assay. To quantify the absolute abundance of each unique TCRbeta CDR3 rearrangement, sequence reads were collapsed and filtered. For each sample, productive Simpson clonality was calculated by taking the square root of Simpson's diversity index across productive rearrangements. TCRdb holds this immuneACCESS table with in-frame rearrangements only. Some clones are missing; in checked studies, unresolved V genes explain under half, and the rest has no known cause. D and trimming were read from the DNA, whereas the V and J calls and clone size are those reported in that table. Recorded for this sample are approximately 210,000 clones; more than 70% of them occurred a single time. 2.9% of the sample rests with the top ten.

The chain was built from TRBV6-6 and TRBJ2-5, and TRBD1 aligns with 9 junction nucleotides. Input material: peripheral blood. This sequence was found in a man aged 50-60 years with active or convalescent COVID-19. The encoded CDR3 is CASSGPGTGSQETQYF. The nucleotide sequence is given as TGTGCCAGCAGCGGTCCCGGGACAGGGTCCCAAGAGACCCAGTACTTC.